This TCR beta chain is from a study of type 1 regulatory T cells. For the study at large: T-allo10 is a Tr1-enriched, alloantigen-specific CD4 T cell product made in vitro.

With V trimmed by 7 bases and J by 3 bases, 12 bases remained unmatched. The CDR3 loop spans 14 amino acids. Germline V lookup: CDR1 SQVTM, CDR2 ANQGSEA. TCRdb used MiXCR to reprocess the reads, holding one entry per CDR3 protein. Here the sample spans 55,000 to 65,000 distinct CDR3 sequences, 62% being singletons. A word on this clonotype: The antigen remains undetermined.

Sequenced sample: cultured non-Tr1 T cells, either the whole culture or a sorted T cell fraction (not recorded which). The chain couples TRBV29-1 to TRBJ2-7, with 7 bases fitting TRBD2. The source is a human donor in good health. In DNA, the CDR3 is TGCAGCGCGGTCGGGGATCTAGCGGACTACGAGCAGTACTTC. This sequence encodes CSAVGDLADYEQYF.